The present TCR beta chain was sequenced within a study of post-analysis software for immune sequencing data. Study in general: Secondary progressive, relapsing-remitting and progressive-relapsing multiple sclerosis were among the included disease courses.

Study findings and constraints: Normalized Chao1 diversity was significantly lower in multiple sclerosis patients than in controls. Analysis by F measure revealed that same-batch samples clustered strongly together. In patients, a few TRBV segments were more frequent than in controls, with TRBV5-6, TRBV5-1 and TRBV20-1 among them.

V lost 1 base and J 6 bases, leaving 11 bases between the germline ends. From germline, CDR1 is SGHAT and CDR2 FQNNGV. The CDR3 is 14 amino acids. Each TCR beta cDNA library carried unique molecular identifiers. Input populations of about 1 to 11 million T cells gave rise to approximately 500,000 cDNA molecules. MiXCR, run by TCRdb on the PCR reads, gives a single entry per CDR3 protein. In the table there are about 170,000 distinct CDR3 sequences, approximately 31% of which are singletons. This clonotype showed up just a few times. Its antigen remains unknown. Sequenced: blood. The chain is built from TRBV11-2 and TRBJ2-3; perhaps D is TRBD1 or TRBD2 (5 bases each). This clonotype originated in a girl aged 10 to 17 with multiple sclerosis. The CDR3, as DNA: TGTGCCAGCAGCTTAGCGGGGCGGTTGGATACGCAGTATTTT. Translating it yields CASSLAGRLDTQYF.